A selection of T cell receptor beta chains follows, all from one sample in a study of T cell clones after liver transplantation. TCRdb's table, derived via immunoSEQ multiplex PCR, lists solely in-frame clones and lacks some. In the table there are roughly 100,000 clones, around 86% of which are singletons. Material: CD4+ T cells from blood, obtained before liver transplant. These TCRs come from a human donor who received a liver transplant. CDR3s include the opening cysteine and the closing phenylalanine or tryptophan. The D gene is left open where the match is weak. Only some rows state a clone size, as once, few, many or a class for expanded clones.

>TRBJ2-7|TRBV19|once|TRBD2|15
CASRALAGGSYEQYF
TGTGCCAGTAGAGCACTAGCGGGAGGTTCCTACGAGCAGTACTTC
>TRBJ2-7|TRBV5-6|-|-|14
CASSGRDGTYEQYF
TGTGCCAGCAGCGGCCGGGACGGAACCTACGAGCAGTACTTC
>TRBJ1-6|TRBV9|few|-|17
CASSVTAASSYNSPLHF
TGTGCCAGCAGCGTAACCGCCGCGAGCTCCTATAATTCACCCCTCCACTTT
>TRBJ2-1|TRBV4-2|-|-|16
CASSPRDGGPDNEQFF
TGTGCCAGCAGTCCCCGAGACGGGGGCCCCGACAATGAGCAGTTCTTC
>TRBJ1-5|TRBV30|-|TRBD1|12
CAWSVQGGTQHF
TGTGCCTGGAGTGTACAGGGGGGGACCCAGCATTTT
>TRBJ1-2|TRBV5-1|-|-|14
CASSPTVANYGYTF
TGCGCCAGCAGCCCGACAGTCGCTAACTATGGCTACACCTTC
>TRBJ2-5|TRBV9|-|TRBD2|16
CASSVASGGPQETQYF
TGTGCCAGCAGCGTAGCTAGCGGGGGGCCTCAAGAGACCCAGTACTTC
>TRBJ2-1|TRBV4-2|-|TRBD2|16
CASSQDGSGGASEQFF
TGTGCCAGCAGCCAAGATGGGAGCGGGGGGGCCAGTGAGCAGTTCTTC
>TRBJ1-4|TRBV28|-|TRBD1|15
CASSYQGAKGEKLFF
TGTGCCAGCAGTTACCAGGGGGCTAAGGGAGAAAAACTGTTTTTT
>TRBJ1-6|TRBV7-3|-|TRBD1|18
CASSLGTGRGSYNSPLHF
TGTGCCAGCAGCCTCGGGACAGGAAGGGGGTCCTATAATTCACCCCTCCACTTT
>TRBJ2-4|TRBV4-1|few|-|13
CASSQLAKNIQYF
TGCGCCAGCAGCCAGCTAGCCAAAAACATTCAGTACTTC
>TRBJ2-3|TRBV7-7|-|TRBD1|15
CASSATGGATDTQYF
TGTGCCAGCAGCGCCACAGGGGGTGCGACAGATACGCAGTATTTT
>TRBJ1-3|TRBV5-1|-|TRBD1|14
CASSLETGVDTIYF
TGCGCCAGCAGCCTAGAGACAGGGGTGGACACCATATATTTT
>TRBJ2-3|TRBV28|-|TRBD2|16
CASSSGLAGALDTQYF
TGTGCCAGCAGTTCGGGACTAGCGGGAGCTCTAGATACGCAGTATTTT
>TRBJ1-1|TRBV5-1|-|-|14
CASSLDFVNTEAFF
TGCGCCAGCAGCTTAGACTTTGTGAACACTGAAGCTTTCTTT
>TRBJ2-3|TRBV11-2|-|-|14
CASSFSTGGDTQYF
TGTGCCAGCAGCTTCTCGACAGGAGGAGATACGCAGTATTTT
>TRBJ1-4|TRBV28|-|-|14
CASSFLGSDEKLFF
TGTGCCAGCAGTTTTCTCGGTTCTGACGAAAAACTGTTTTTT
>TRBJ1-4|TRBV18|few|TRBD1|15
CASSPTRQGDEKLFF
TGTGCCAGCTCACCAACGAGGCAGGGGGATGAAAAACTGTTTTTT
>TRBJ1-1|TRBV7-2|-|-|14
CASSFITGPTEAFF
TGTGCCAGCAGCTTCATAACAGGGCCGACTGAAGCTTTCTTT
>TRBJ1-3|TRBV9|once|-|15
CASSVGRPSGNTIYF
TGTGCCAGCAGCGTAGGGCGGCCTTCTGGAAACACCATATATTTT
>TRBJ2-3|TRBV5-8|few|TRBD2|18
CASSLLYGLADSTDTQYF
TGTGCCAGCAGCTTATTATATGGACTAGCTGATAGCACAGATACGCAGTATTTT
>TRBJ2-2|TRBV5-1|-|-|15
CASSETGRVPGELFF
TGCGCCAGCAGCGAGACAGGGAGGGTCCCCGGGGAGCTGTTTTTT
>TRBJ2-7|TRBV5-5|few|-|14
CASSLVGRSYEQYF
TGTGCCAGCAGCTTGGTGGGACGGTCCTACGAGCAGTACTTC
>TRBJ2-3|TRBV5-6|-|-|16
CASSFLHSSSTDTQYF
TGTGCCAGCAGCTTTTTGCATAGTTCTAGCACAGATACGCAGTATTTT
>TRBJ2-5|TRBV11-2|-|-|15
CASCAHRARSETQYF
TGTGCCAGCTGCGCTCACAGGGCCCGGTCAGAGACCCAGTACTTC
>TRBJ1-3|TRBV15|-|-|16
CATSREGRHSGNTIYF
TGTGCCACCAGCAGAGAAGGCCGACACTCTGGAAACACCATATATTTT
>TRBJ2-7|TRBV7-6|-|-|14
CASSLAPVQGEQYF
TGTGCCAGCAGCTTAGCCCCAGTACAGGGCGAGCAGTACTTC
>TRBJ2-3|TRBV21-1|-|-|12
CASNTPRDTQYF
TGTGCCAGCAACACGCCAAGAGATACGCAGTATTTT
>TRBJ2-7|TRBV28|-|-|14
CASSFSQGSYEQYF
TGTGCCAGCAGTTTCTCCCAGGGGTCCTACGAGCAGTACTTC
>TRBJ1-5|TRBV7-9|-|-|14
CASSSGLVSGPQHF
TGTGCCAGCAGCTCGGGACTGGTCTCTGGCCCCCAGCATTTT
>TRBJ2-3|TRBV10-1|-|-|14
CASSESVGADTQYF
TGCGCCAGCAGTGAGTCCGTAGGAGCAGATACGCAGTATTTT
>TRBJ2-3|TRBV2|-|-|13
CASSTGLADTQYF
TGTGCCAGCAGTACCGGACTGGCGGATACGCAGTATTTT
>TRBJ1-3|TRBV7-2|-|TRBD1|14
CASSLGQGGNTIYF
TGTGCCAGCAGCTTAGGACAGGGCGGAAACACCATATATTTT
>TRBJ2-1|TRBV6-5|-|-|13
CASSLGKDNEQFF
TGTGCCAGCAGTTTGGGCAAAGACAATGAGCAGTTCTTC
>TRBJ1-5|TRBV7-8|-|-|17
CASRPLGRTHSNQPQHF
TGTGCCAGCAGACCCTTGGGAAGGACACATAGCAATCAGCCCCAGCATTTT
>TRBJ1-2|TRBV4-2|-|TRBD1|17
CASTFTGGSGQVYGYTF
TGTGCCAGCACCTTCACTGGGGGGTCGGGACAGGTCTATGGCTACACCTTC
>TRBJ2-7|TRBV7-8|-|-|14
CASRMTELTYEQYF
TGTGCCAGCAGGATGACAGAACTAACCTACGAGCAGTACTTC
>TRBJ2-7|TRBV2|-|-|14
CASSPRDKSYEQYF
TGTGCCAGCAGCCCCCGGGACAAATCCTACGAGCAGTACTTC
>TRBJ2-1|TRBV9|-|TRBD2|15
CASSVDAGVGNEQFF
TGTGCCAGCAGCGTAGATGCGGGAGTAGGCAATGAGCAGTTCTTC
>TRBJ1-1|TRBV4-1|-|-|17
CASSQDMFGLVMAEAFF
TGCGCCAGCAGCCAAGATATGTTTGGGTTGGTTATGGCTGAAGCTTTCTTT
>TRBJ2-3|TRBV5-4|-|-|14
CASSLEGGTDTQYF
TGTGCCAGCAGCTTGGAGGGGGGCACAGATACGCAGTATTTT
>TRBJ1-1|TRBV28|once|-|13
CASSSTAGAAAFF
TGTGCCAGCAGTTCAACCGCGGGGGCGGCGGCTTTCTTT
>TRBJ2-3|TRBV5-5|-|-|14
CASTRDTEFDTQYF
TGTGCCAGCACCAGGGACACGGAGTTTGATACGCAGTATTTT
>TRBJ2-1|TRBV7-2|once|TRBD1|15
CASSLAGTGHNEQFF
TGTGCCAGCAGCTTAGCCGGGACAGGCCACAATGAGCAGTTCTTC
>TRBJ2-7|TRBV30|-|TRBD1|15
CAWSPGGTGGYEQYF
TGTGCCTGGAGCCCTGGCGGGACAGGGGGATACGAGCAGTACTTC